What follows describes a single T cell receptor (beta chain). The antigen remains undetermined. This sample stems from a study of cytomegalovirus exposure and HLA in healthy donors. 13 Jbeta primers and 60 Vbeta primers were used for the PCR. TCRdb's copy holds only in-frame clones and misses some; the assay was immunoSEQ multiplex PCR. The sample contains about 250,000 clones, 70% to 90% of which appear only once. General study results and limits: As a later analysis revealed, most CMV-associated TCR beta chains appeared HLA-restricted. According to an earlier analysis, most TCR beta V segments yielded productive rearrangements about 87% or about 30% of the time. Later genetic work tied a missense DCLRE1C variant to beta-chain V and J trimming.

Trimming took off 1 base at V and 0 bases at J, with 22 bases between the two ends. Germline lookup yields CDR1 SGHRS and CDR2 YFSETQ. CDR3 length: 19 amino acids. This chain links TRBV5-1 with TRBJ1-1; a possible D gene is TRBD1 (5 bases). Specimen: PBMCs. This clonotype was sampled from a girl aged 2 to 10 in good health and CMV-seronegative. The CDR3 sequence: CASSLFSGVRGKMNTEAFF. Here the CDR3 DNA reads TGCGCCAGCAGCTTGTTCTCGGGCGTTCGGGGGAAAATGAACACTGAAGCTTTCTTT.